These 9 T cell receptor beta chains came from one sample sequenced in a study of T cell responses to AZD1222 COVID-19 vaccine. The table came from immunoSEQ multiplex PCR; TCRdb's copy has only in-frame clones and leaves some out. The data contain some 150,000 clones, approximately 88% of them singletons. This specimen was peripheral blood, taken on day 0 of AZD1222 vaccination. The receptor set was obtained from an adult in good health.

The chain uses TRBV6-4 and TRBJ2-1; 9 bases line up with TRBD1. The CDR3 covers 16 residues. Trimming at V came to 5 bases and at J to 4 bases, leaving 9 bases not matched to a gene. The V gene's germline CDR1 is MRHNA and CDR2 SNTAGT. DNA for the CDR3: TGTGCCAGCAGTCTCCGACAGGGGGGGGGTTACAATGAGCAGTTCTTC. Its translation: CASSLRQGGGYNEQFF.

V and J are TRBV11-3 and TRBJ1-5; possibly TRBD1 for D (5 bases). With 3 bases removed from V and 3 bases from J, the gap between germline ends came to 12 bases. Germline values: CDR1 SGHNT, CDR2 YENEEA. The CDR3 is 15 amino acids. Written as DNA, the CDR3 is TGTGCCAGCAGCTTCTCCCTGGGGCACAATCAGCCCCAGCATTTT. Translation gives CASSFSLGHNQPQHF.

The gene calls are TRBV6-6 and TRBJ1-2; D is unclear. Germline values: CDR1 MNHNY, CDR2 SVGAGI (reference sequence). Trimming took 5 bases from V and 10 from J, leaving 23 bases between them. This CDR3 comprises 15 residues. DNA for the CDR3: TGTGCCAGCAGTCAATTATCTTCGGGTGTGCCCTTCTACACCTTC. Its translation is CASSQLSSGVPFYTF.

This chain connects TRBV16 to TRBJ1-1, with D hard to call. Trimming took 1 base from V and 6 from J, leaving 18 bases between them. The CDR3 length is 16 residues. Germline V gene data show CDR1 as KGHSY and CDR2 as FQNENV. Here the CDR3 DNA reads TGTGCCAGCAGCCAATTCGACTCGGGTGCGTTAGCTGAAGCTTTCTTT. This encodes CASSQFDSGALAEAFF.

This sequence joins TRBV6-6 and TRBJ2-7; possible D gene TRBD1, 5 bases. The CDR3 spans 14 residues. V lost 4 bases and J 2 bases, leaving 12 bases between the germline ends. The V gene's germline CDR1 is MNHNY and CDR2 SVGAGI (reference sequence). The CDR3 DNA reads as TGTGCCAGCAGTTCCAACAGGCCTCCCTACGAGCAGTACTTC. Its protein is CASSSNRPPYEQYF.

The chain recombines TRBV7-9 with TRBJ1-1, with a possible D match to TRBD1 (6 bases). The CDR3 extends over 13 amino acids. Trimming cost V 7 bases and J 5 bases, with 14 bases left between them. Germline CDR1 and CDR2: SEHNR and FQNEAQ (reference sequence). Written as DNA, the CDR3 is TGTGCCAGCACTAATGGGGGGCGAACTGAAGCTTTCTTT. It encodes CASTNGGRTEAFF.

The V and J genes are TRBV5-1 and TRBJ1-1, with D uncertain. This CDR3 comprises 14 residues. CDR1 SGHRS and CDR2 YFSETQ come from the germline V gene. V lost 5 bases to trimming and J lost 3 bases, with 14 bases between them. The CDR3 loop reads CASRDGILDTEAFF. The CDR3 region has the DNA TGCGCCAGCAGAGACGGGATCTTAGACACTGAAGCTTTCTTT. Full variable domain (rest looked up from reference TRBV5-1 and TRBJ1-1): KAGVTQTPRYLIKTRGQQVTLSCSPISGHRSVSWYQQTPGQGLQFLFEYFSETQRNKGNFPGRFSGRQFSNSRSEMNVSTLELGDSALYLCASRDGILDTEAFFGQGTRLTVV.

DNA of the CDR3: TGCGCCAGCAGCCAGGGTGGGGAGACCCAGTACTTC. Its translation is CASSQGGETQYF. The V call is TRBV4-1, the J call TRBJ2-5, with D hard to call. Trimming stripped 3 bases from V and 5 bases from J, with 7 bases between. Germline V CDR1 and CDR2: MGHRA, YSYEKL. The CDR3 contains 12 residues.

The V gene is TRBV4-2, the J gene TRBJ1-2; D unresolved. Deletions cut 0 bases from V and 5 bases from J, with 10 bases between. CDR3 size: 14 residues. Looked up from germline, CDR1 is LGHNA and CDR2 is YNFKEQ. In nucleotides, the CDR3 is TGTGCCAGCAGCCAAGAGAACAGACCGTATGGCTACACCTTC. Translated, it gives CASSQENRPYGYTF.